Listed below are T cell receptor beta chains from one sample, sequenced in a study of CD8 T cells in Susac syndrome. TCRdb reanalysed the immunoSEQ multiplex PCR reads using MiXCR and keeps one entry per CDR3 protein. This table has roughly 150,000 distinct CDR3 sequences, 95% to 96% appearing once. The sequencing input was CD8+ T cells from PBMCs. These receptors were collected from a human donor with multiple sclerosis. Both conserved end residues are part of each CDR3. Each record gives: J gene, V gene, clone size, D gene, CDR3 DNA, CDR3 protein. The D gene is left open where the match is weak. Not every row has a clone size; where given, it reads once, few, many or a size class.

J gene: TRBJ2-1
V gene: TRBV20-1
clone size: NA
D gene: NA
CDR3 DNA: TGCAGTGCTAGCCCTGACAGGGAGGCCTACAATGAGCAGTTCTTC
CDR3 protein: CSASPDREAYNEQFF

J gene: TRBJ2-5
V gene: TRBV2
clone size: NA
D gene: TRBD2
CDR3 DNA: TGTGCCAGCAGTCAACTAGCGGGAGAAGAGACCCAGTACTTC
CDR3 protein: CASSQLAGEETQYF

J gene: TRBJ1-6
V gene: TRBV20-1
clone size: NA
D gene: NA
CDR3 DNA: TGCAGTCCAACTATCCTAAGGCAGCGGCGGTCACCCCTCCACTTT
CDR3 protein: CSPTILRQRRSPLHF

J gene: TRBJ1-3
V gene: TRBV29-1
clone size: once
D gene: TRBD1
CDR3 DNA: TGCAGCGTACAGGGGGCCGGAAACACCATATATTTT
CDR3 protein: CSVQGAGNTIYF

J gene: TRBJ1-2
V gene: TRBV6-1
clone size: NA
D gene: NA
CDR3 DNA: TGTGCCAGCAGTGGAATTGGACAACAGGGAGACTATGGCTACACCTTC
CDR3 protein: CASSGIGQQGDYGYTF

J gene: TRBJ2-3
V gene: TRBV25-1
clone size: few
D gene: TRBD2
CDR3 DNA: TGTGCCAGCAGTGAGGCCGCGGGGGGCACAGATACGCAGTATTTT
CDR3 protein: CASSEAAGGTDTQYF

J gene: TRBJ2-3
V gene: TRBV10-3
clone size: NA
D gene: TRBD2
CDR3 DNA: TGTGCCATCAACGGCGGGGAGGGTTGGGATACGCAGTATTTT
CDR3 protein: CAINGGEGWDTQYF

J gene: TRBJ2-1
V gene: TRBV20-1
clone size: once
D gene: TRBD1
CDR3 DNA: TGCAGTGCTAGGCGGGACAGGGGGCAAGGCAATGAGCAGTTCTTC
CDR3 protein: CSARRDRGQGNEQFF

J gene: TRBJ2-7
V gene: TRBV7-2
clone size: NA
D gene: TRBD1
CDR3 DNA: TGTGCCAGCAGCTTGGGACAGGGGGGCTACGAGCAGTACTTC
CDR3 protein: CASSLGQGGYEQYF

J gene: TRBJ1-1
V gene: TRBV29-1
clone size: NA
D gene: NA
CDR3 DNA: TGCAGCGGGACAGCACTGAACACTGAAGCTTTCTTT
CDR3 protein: CSGTALNTEAFF

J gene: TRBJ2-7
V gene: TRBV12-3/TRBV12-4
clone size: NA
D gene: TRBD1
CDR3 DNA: TGTGCCAGCACCGACGACAGGGCTTCCTACGAGCAGTACTTC
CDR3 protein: CASTDDRASYEQYF

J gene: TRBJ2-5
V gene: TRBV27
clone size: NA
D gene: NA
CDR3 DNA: TGTGCCAGCAGTCCCCGTGAGGGGAAAGAGACCCAGTACTTC
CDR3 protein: CASSPREGKETQYF

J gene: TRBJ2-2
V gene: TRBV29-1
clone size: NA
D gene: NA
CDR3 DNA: TGCAGCGTCCGATTTCAAGCGAACACCGGGGAGCTGTTTTTT
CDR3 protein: CSVRFQANTGELFF

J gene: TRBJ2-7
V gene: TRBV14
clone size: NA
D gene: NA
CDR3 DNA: TGTGCCAGCAGCCAAAAGACCTACGAGCAGTACTTC
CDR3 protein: CASSQKTYEQYF

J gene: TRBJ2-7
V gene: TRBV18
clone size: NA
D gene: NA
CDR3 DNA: TGTGCCAGCTCACTATCCGGGACTGCACTCTACGAGCAGTACTTC
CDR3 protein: CASSLSGTALYEQYF

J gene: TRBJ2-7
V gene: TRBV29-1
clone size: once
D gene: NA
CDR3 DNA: TGCAGCGTTGTTCAGGGCGAGCAGTACTTC
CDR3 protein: CSVVQGEQYF

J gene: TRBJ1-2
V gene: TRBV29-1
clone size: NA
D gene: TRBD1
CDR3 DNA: TGCAGCGTGGAGGGACAGACCTATGGCTACACCTTC
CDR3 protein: CSVEGQTYGYTF

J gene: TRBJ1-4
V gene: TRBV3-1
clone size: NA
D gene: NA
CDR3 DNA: TGTGCCATCTCACAGGGAACTAATGAAAAACTGTTTTTT
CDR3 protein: CAISQGTNEKLFF

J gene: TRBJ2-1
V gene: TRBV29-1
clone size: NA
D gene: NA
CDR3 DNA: TGCAGCCAGGTCGGCGGCGGGGTCTACAATGAGCAGTTCTTC
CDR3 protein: CSQVGGGVYNEQFF

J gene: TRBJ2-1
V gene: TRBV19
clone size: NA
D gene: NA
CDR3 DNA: TGTGCCAGTAGCGGTAACAATGAGCAGTTCTTC
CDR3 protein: CASSGNNEQFF

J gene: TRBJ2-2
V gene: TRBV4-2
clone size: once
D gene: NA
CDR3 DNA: TGTGCCAGCAGCCAAGATAGGGCCGGGGAGCTGTTTTTT
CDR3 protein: CASSQDRAGELFF

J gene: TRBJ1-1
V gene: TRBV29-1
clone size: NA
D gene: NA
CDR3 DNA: TGCAGCGTTGTTAGGGGATATGAAGCTTTCTTT
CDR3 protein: CSVVRGYEAFF

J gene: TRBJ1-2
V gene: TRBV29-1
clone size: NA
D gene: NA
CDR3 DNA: TGCAGCACTCCGGAGGAGGACAACTATGGCTACACCTTC
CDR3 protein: CSTPEEDNYGYTF

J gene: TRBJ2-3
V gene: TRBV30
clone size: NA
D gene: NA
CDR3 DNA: TGTGCCTGGAGTAGTGGCCGGGGCACAGATACGCAGTATTTT
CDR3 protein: CAWSSGRGTDTQYF

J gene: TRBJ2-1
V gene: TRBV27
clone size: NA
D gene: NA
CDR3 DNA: TGTGCCAGCAGTGTCAGGGCTGGCAATGAGCAGTTCTTC
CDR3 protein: CASSVRAGNEQFF

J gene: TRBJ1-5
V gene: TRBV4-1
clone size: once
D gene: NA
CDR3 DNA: TGCGCCAGCAGCCAAGCAGGGATGAGACAGCCCCAGCATTTT
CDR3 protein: CASSQAGMRQPQHF